The rows below give T cell receptor beta chains drawn from one sample of a study of radiation and T cells in renal cell carcinoma. Some clones are missing from TCRdb's copy, which holds only in-frame ones; the method was immunoSEQ multiplex PCR. Of 120,000 to 150,000 clones listed, roughly 85% are singletons. The sample here was blood, taken from a patient whose treatment included radiotherapy and nephrectomy. These receptors were obtained from a woman aged 45-60 years with renal cell carcinoma. Both conserved end residues are part of each CDR3. Fields, in order: clone size, V gene, J gene, CDR3 length, CDR3 protein. Some rows mark clone size as missing; the rest say once, few, many or name a class of expanded clone.

clone size: NA; V gene: TRBV6-6; J gene: TRBJ1-5; CDR3 length: 13; CDR3 protein: CASSLTSNQPQHF
clone size: NA; V gene: TRBV2; J gene: TRBJ2-5; CDR3 length: 12; CDR3 protein: CASSQGQETQYF
clone size: NA; V gene: TRBV9; J gene: TRBJ2-5; CDR3 length: 15; CDR3 protein: CASSVGTSRQETQYF
clone size: NA; V gene: TRBV14; J gene: TRBJ2-2; CDR3 length: 14; CDR3 protein: CASSQAPRTGELFF
clone size: NA; V gene: TRBV19; J gene: TRBJ2-3; CDR3 length: 15; CDR3 protein: CASSRAGEPTDTQYF
clone size: once; V gene: TRBV27; J gene: TRBJ1-4; CDR3 length: 16; CDR3 protein: CASRSPPDRGNEKLFF
clone size: few; V gene: TRBV27; J gene: TRBJ1-6; CDR3 length: 17; CDR3 protein: CASSSDGTSLYNSPLHF
clone size: NA; V gene: TRBV6-1; J gene: TRBJ2-7; CDR3 length: 15; CDR3 protein: CASSPLATGIDEQYF
clone size: NA; V gene: TRBV28; J gene: TRBJ1-1; CDR3 length: 15; CDR3 protein: CASSLGIDERTEAFF
clone size: NA; V gene: TRBV5-1; J gene: TRBJ1-5; CDR3 length: 13; CDR3 protein: CASSLAGGQPQHF
clone size: few; V gene: TRBV7-6; J gene: TRBJ2-2; CDR3 length: 16; CDR3 protein: CASSRRTSGRSGELFF
clone size: NA; V gene: TRBV5-1; J gene: TRBJ2-5; CDR3 length: 14; CDR3 protein: CASSWVAGGETQYF
clone size: NA; V gene: TRBV18; J gene: TRBJ1-1; CDR3 length: 19; CDR3 protein: CASSPFLALEGTANTEAFF
clone size: NA; V gene: TRBV30; J gene: TRBJ1-1; CDR3 length: 15; CDR3 protein: CAWRKGIQGNTEAFF
clone size: once; V gene: TRBV27; J gene: TRBJ1-2; CDR3 length: 14; CDR3 protein: CASRRDSLNYGYTF
clone size: many; V gene: TRBV6-4; J gene: TRBJ2-6; CDR3 length: 16; CDR3 protein: CASSESGTTGANVLTF
clone size: NA; V gene: TRBV6-6; J gene: TRBJ1-6; CDR3 length: 12; CDR3 protein: CASSYSGEPLHF
clone size: NA; V gene: TRBV5-4; J gene: TRBJ2-5; CDR3 length: 14; CDR3 protein: CASSLAGGQETQYF
clone size: NA; V gene: TRBV7-9; J gene: TRBJ1-1; CDR3 length: 12; CDR3 protein: CASSLWETEAFF
clone size: NA; V gene: TRBV7-2; J gene: TRBJ1-2; CDR3 length: 14; CDR3 protein: CASSLVKGDGGYTF
clone size: NA; V gene: TRBV4-1; J gene: TRBJ2-2; CDR3 length: 14; CDR3 protein: CASSQSPQVRELFF
clone size: NA; V gene: TRBV30; J gene: TRBJ2-6; CDR3 length: 15; CDR3 protein: CAWSYMGSGANVLTF
clone size: NA; V gene: TRBV12-5; J gene: TRBJ2-7; CDR3 length: 11; CDR3 protein: CASGHGTDQYF
clone size: NA; V gene: TRBV2; J gene: TRBJ2-6; CDR3 length: 16; CDR3 protein: CASSESWWVGANVLTF
clone size: NA; V gene: TRBV10-1; J gene: TRBJ1-1; CDR3 length: 13; CDR3 protein: CASSEYRETEAFF
clone size: NA; V gene: TRBV30; J gene: TRBJ1-5; CDR3 length: 13; CDR3 protein: CAWSPDSNQPQHF
clone size: NA; V gene: TRBV4-2; J gene: TRBJ2-7; CDR3 length: 18; CDR3 protein: CASSQDAYLELEYYEQYF
clone size: NA; V gene: TRBV10-3; J gene: TRBJ1-1; CDR3 length: 13; CDR3 protein: CAISGGGRTEAFF
clone size: NA; V gene: TRBV2; J gene: TRBJ1-5; CDR3 length: 14; CDR3 protein: CASRSRGSNQPQHF
clone size: few; V gene: TRBV4-3; J gene: TRBJ1-5; CDR3 length: 15; CDR3 protein: CASSQGAGVTQPQHF
clone size: NA; V gene: TRBV30; J gene: TRBJ2-1; CDR3 length: 13; CDR3 protein: CAWMNRGRNEQFF
clone size: NA; V gene: TRBV5-1; J gene: TRBJ2-2; CDR3 length: 15; CDR3 protein: CASSAGTSNTGELFF